This paragraph reports one T cell receptor (beta chain). The CDR3 runs 16 residues. Looked up from germline, CDR1 is SGHAT and CDR2 is FQNNGV. V lost 4 bases to trimming and J lost 0 bases; unmatched junction nucleotides: 9. It was with 60 Vbeta and 13 Jbeta primers that the PCR ran. Assay: immunoSEQ multiplex PCR; the TCRdb copy retains only in-frame clones and omits some. The table lists around 120,000 clones, over 65% of them singletons. This sample is drawn from a study of cytomegalovirus exposure and HLA in healthy donors. This chain links TRBV11-2 with TRBJ2-7; TRBD1 matches at 7 bases. The sequence was obtained from a middle-aged woman in good health and CMV-seropositive. The sequencing input was PBMCs. In DNA form, the CDR3 reads TGTGCCAGCAGCTACCTAAACAGGGGACCCTCCTACGAGCAGTACTTC. The encoded protein is CASSYLNRGPSYEQYF.